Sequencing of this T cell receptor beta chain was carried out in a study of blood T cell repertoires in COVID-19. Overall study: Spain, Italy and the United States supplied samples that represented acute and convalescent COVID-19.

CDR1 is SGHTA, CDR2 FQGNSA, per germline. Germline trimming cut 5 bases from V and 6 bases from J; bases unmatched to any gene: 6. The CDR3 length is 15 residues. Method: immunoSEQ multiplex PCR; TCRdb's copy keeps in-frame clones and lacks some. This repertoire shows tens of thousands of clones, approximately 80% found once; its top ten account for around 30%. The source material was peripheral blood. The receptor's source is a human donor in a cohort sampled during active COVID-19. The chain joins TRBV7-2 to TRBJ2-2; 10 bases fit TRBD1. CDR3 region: CASSPMDRGAGELFF. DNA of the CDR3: TGTGCCAGCAGCCCCATGGACAGGGGGGCCGGGGAGCTGTTTTTT.